This entry is about one T cell receptor (beta chain). These data come from a study of blood T cell repertoires in COVID-19. Repertoires were generated with immunoSEQ multiplex PCR, while TCRdb's copy carries only in-frame clones and drops some. The table lists about 98,000 clones, around 90% of them singletons, with about 5% in the top ten. What was sequenced was peripheral blood. This TCR was sampled from a man between 65 and 85 years old with acute or convalescent COVID-19.

The CDR3 is CASSLGGPRGELFF. The CDR3 nucleotides are TGTGCCAGCAGCTTGGGGGGGCCTAGAGGGGAGCTGTTTTTT. This sequence joins TRBV5-4 and TRBJ2-2; D is perhaps TRBD1 (6 bases). The ends were cut back, 0 bases at V and 8 bases at J, with 11 bases in the middle. Germline V lookup: CDR1 SGHNT, CDR2 YYREEE (reference sequence). This CDR3 has 14 residues. The whole variable domain, filled in from reference TRBV5-4 and TRBJ2-2, reads ETGVTQSPTHLIKTRGQQVTLRCSSQSGHNTVSWYQQALGQGPQFIFQYYREEENGRGNFPPRFSGLQFPNYSSELNVNALELDDSALYLCASSLGGPRGELFFGEGSRLTVL.